This TCR beta chain is drawn from a study of shared clonotypes between healthy human individuals. Terminally differentiated effector memory CD45RA+ cells were left out of the naive CD8 fraction, which was CD45RO-negative and positively selected for CCR7. Everyone who donated was a Caucasian adult who lived in Nashville, Tennessee. To note about this clone: Its target is unknown.

Study results and limitations: Across subsets, estimated richness was generally greater for naive than for memory populations. Some naive CD4 clonotypes, roughly 4.8%, turned up in common across a few donors.

Trimming at V came to 6 bases and at J to 0 bases, leaving 9 bases not matched to a gene. The V gene's germline CDR1 is MNHNY and CDR2 SVGAGI (reference sequence). The CDR3 has 16 amino acids. The material for each subset, its genomic DNA, was split evenly across several immunoSEQ plates. Data came from immunoSEQ multiplex PCR; TCRdb stores just in-frame clones and leaves some out. The sample carries 560,000 or so clones, approximately 96% recorded once. J is TRBJ2-3 and V is TRBV6-6; TRBD1 agrees at 7 bases. This clonotype was sampled from a woman younger than 45 in good health. Sequencing used naive CD8+ T cells sorted from blood. Written as DNA, the CDR3 is TGTGCCAGCAGCCCCGGGACAGCCACTAGCACAGATACGCAGTATTTT. Protein product: CASSPGTATSTDTQYF.